A selection of T cell receptor beta chains follows, all from one sample in a study of beta chain features in type 1 diabetes. Using immunoSEQ multiplex PCR, the repertoire was profiled, and TCRdb retains in-frame clones only, with some absent. The data contain about 640,000 clones, around 12% of them seen just once; the ten biggest clones take up 0.09% to 0.15%. Sequences were obtained from naive CD4+ T cells from blood. The source of these receptors is a man aged 30-40 years with type 1 diabetes. Both conserved end residues are part of each CDR3. The D gene is left open where the match is weak. Not all rows give a size; the values are once, few, many and, for expanded clones, a class.

abundance,v_gene,d_gene,j_gene,CDR3nt,CDR3aa
-,TRBV4-1,TRBD2,TRBJ2-4,TGCGCCAGCAGCCCGAGTACTAGCGAATTAGCCAAAAACATTCAGTACTTC,CASSPSTSELAKNIQYF
-,TRBV19,-,TRBJ2-5,TGTGCCAGTAGTACAGGGGGGAAGACCCAGTACTTC,CASSTGGKTQYF
-,TRBV7-8,-,TRBJ1-2,TGTGCCAGCAGCGACAGAGCTAACTATGGCTACACCTTC,CASSDRANYGYTF
-,TRBV7-2,TRBD2,TRBJ2-3,TGTGCCAGCAGCGTGATAAGCGGGGGCCTAAGGAGCACAGATACGCAGTATTTT,CASSVISGGLRSTDTQYF
few,TRBV10-3,TRBD2,TRBJ2-3,TGTGCCATCAGTGCGAGACTAGCGGGGGGGCGACGGAGCACAGATACGCAGTATTTT,CAISARLAGGRRSTDTQYF
-,TRBV4-2,TRBD1,TRBJ1-4,TGTGCCAGCAGCCAGCAGGGACAGGGTAATGAAAAACTGTTTTTT,CASSQQGQGNEKLFF
-,TRBV27,TRBD1,TRBJ2-1,TGTGCCAGCAGTTATACAACAAATCGGGACAGGGAGCAGTTCTTC,CASSYTTNRDREQFF
-,TRBV6-5,-,TRBJ2-1,TGTGCCAGCACCCTAGTGTGGGTGAACAATGAGCAGTTCTTC,CASTLVWVNNEQFF
-,TRBV14,-,TRBJ1-1,TGTGCCAGCAGCCAAGTAAGGGCAGTCAAAACTGAAGCTTTCTTT,CASSQVRAVKTEAFF
-,TRBV14,-,TRBJ2-1,TGTGCCAGCAGCCAGCTAGGGGTAGGGGTCGACGAGCAGTTCTTC,CASSQLGVGVDEQFF
-,TRBV7-2,-,TRBJ2-7,TGTGCCAGCAGCTTATCCGGTTCTCTAGTGCGTGAGCAGTACTTC,CASSLSGSLVREQYF
-,TRBV6-5,-,TRBJ2-7,TGTGCCAGCAGTTACTACGAGCAGTACTTC,CASSYYEQYF
-,TRBV7-9,TRBD1,TRBJ2-1,TGTGCCAGCAGCTTATTCCAGGGGGCGCAGGGTGAGCAGTTCTTC,CASSLFQGAQGEQFF
few,TRBV7-2,TRBD1,TRBJ2-4,TGTGCCAGCAGCCCACGGACAGGCCTCTCGGACATTCAGTACTTC,CASSPRTGLSDIQYF
few,TRBV1,-,TRBJ2-5,TGCACCAGCAGCCCCCCCTCAGGTATGGGGGAGACCCAGTACTTC,CTSSPPSGMGETQYF
-,TRBV7-2,-,TRBJ1-5,TGTGCCAGCAGCTTAGTGGGTGAGGGCTTCAATCAGCCCCAGCATTTT,CASSLVGEGFNQPQHF
-,TRBV6-6,-,TRBJ2-3,TGTGCCAGCGCTAGCCCAAATATTAGAAGCACAGATACGCAGTATTTT,CASASPNIRSTDTQYF
few,TRBV6-1,-,TRBJ1-2,TGTGCCAGCAGTGTTGGGTCCTATGGCTACACCTTC,CASSVGSYGYTF
-,TRBV7-2,-,TRBJ2-3,TGTGCCAGCAGCTTAAGACATGATACGCAGTATTTT,CASSLRHDTQYF
-,TRBV30,-,TRBJ1-2,TGTGCCCAGCAACAGGAATCAAACTATGGCTACACCTTC,CAQQQESNYGYTF
-,TRBV7-8,-,TRBJ1-1,TGTGCCAGCAGCCAACTGGGGCAGAGCGAAGCTTTCTTT,CASSQLGQSEAFF
few,TRBV7-2,TRBD1,TRBJ2-7,TGTGCCAGCAGCTTAGACGGGACAGGGAGTTTCTACGAGCAGTACTTC,CASSLDGTGSFYEQYF
few,TRBV19,TRBD1,TRBJ1-5,TGTGCCAGTAGTATTTTACAGGGGGCGATAAGTCAGCCCCAGCATTTT,CASSILQGAISQPQHF
few,TRBV29-1,-,TRBJ2-7,TGCAGCGTTGAAGGGCAGAACTACGAGCAGTACTTC,CSVEGQNYEQYF
few,TRBV9,TRBD1,TRBJ2-1,TGTGCCAGCAGCGCCGGGACAGCCGGCTATGAGCAGTTCTTC,CASSAGTAGYEQFF
few,TRBV14,-,TRBJ2-5,TGTGCCAGCAGCCAAGATTGGAAGGGTTGGGGCGAGACCCAGTACTTC,CASSQDWKGWGETQYF
few,TRBV4-2,-,TRBJ1-2,TGTGCCAGCAGCCATACGGACGGATTCTATGGCTACACCTTC,CASSHTDGFYGYTF
-,TRBV5-6,TRBD2,TRBJ2-3,TGTGCCAGCAGCGCGGAGGTATTGGGAGCGGGGGGCACAGATACGCAGTATTTT,CASSAEVLGAGGTDTQYF
few,TRBV25-1,-,TRBJ2-3,TGTGCCAGCAGTGAACCCCCGGGAGAGGGGCGGGATACGCAGTATTTT,CASSEPPGEGRDTQYF
few,TRBV7-2,-,TRBJ2-2,TGTGCCAGCAGCTTAGTCTGGCAGAAGAACACCGGGGAGCTGTTTTTT,CASSLVWQKNTGELFF
few,TRBV7-2,TRBD1,TRBJ2-7,TGTGCCAGCAGCTCGGACAGGGAGAACGAGCAGTACTTC,CASSSDRENEQYF
few,TRBV15,TRBD2,TRBJ2-3,TGTGCCACCAGCACTAAGCGGGGGGGCGCAGATACGCAGTATTTT,CATSTKRGGADTQYF
few,TRBV9,TRBD1,TRBJ2-5,TGTGCCAGCAGCACCCCGACAGGGGGCGCGGGAGAGACCCAGTACTTC,CASSTPTGGAGETQYF
-,TRBV9,-,TRBJ1-2,TGTGCCAGCAGCGTTGGACAGATCTTGGAGTATGGCTACACCTTC,CASSVGQILEYGYTF
few,TRBV30,-,TRBJ2-7,TGTGCCTGGTCACGGGGCTCAGGGCCCTACGAGCAGTACTTC,CAWSRGSGPYEQYF
-,TRBV29-1,-,TRBJ2-7,TGCAGCGTTGAAGATCAGCAGGGGCGGTACGAGCAGTACTTC,CSVEDQQGRYEQYF
few,TRBV7-2,-,TRBJ2-5,TGTGCCAGCAGCCAGGTGGAAGAGACCCAGTACTTC,CASSQVEETQYF
-,TRBV6-1,TRBD1,TRBJ1-2,TGTGCCAGCAGGGTCGGACAGGCGGATGGCTACACCTTC,CASRVGQADGYTF
-,TRBV19,-,TRBJ2-5,TGTGCCAGTGCCAGTACTTCTTACCAAGAGACCCAGTACTTC,CASASTSYQETQYF
-,TRBV19,-,TRBJ1-5,TGTGCCAGTAGTCCCTGGGCTATCAATCAGCCCCAGCATTTT,CASSPWAINQPQHF
few,TRBV9,TRBD1,TRBJ2-5,TGTGCCAGCAGCGTAGGGATTACCGCAGGGGGAGAAGAGACCCAGTACTTC,CASSVGITAGGEETQYF
-,TRBV9,TRBD1,TRBJ2-4,TGTGCCAGCAGCCATAACCGGGACAGGGAGGCCAAAAACATTCAGTACTTC,CASSHNRDREAKNIQYF
few,TRBV4-3,-,TRBJ2-1,TGCGCCAGCAGCGACAGGAGCTCCTACAATGAGCAGTTCTTC,CASSDRSSYNEQFF
few,TRBV30,TRBD2,TRBJ2-7,TGTGCCTGTTGCGGGGGGGCCTCCTACGAGCAGTACTTC,CACCGGASYEQYF
-,TRBV5-1,-,TRBJ1-2,TGCGCCAGCAGCTTGGAGCCCAGGGGCGATGGCTACACCTTC,CASSLEPRGDGYTF
-,TRBV5-6,-,TRBJ1-6,TGTGCCAGCAGCTTGGTGCGGATTAATTCACCCCTCCACTTT,CASSLVRINSPLHF
few,TRBV7-9,-,TRBJ2-7,TGTGCCAGCAGCCGGCCTGGGGCCGAGCAGTACTTC,CASSRPGAEQYF
-,TRBV29-1,TRBD1,TRBJ1-3,TGCAGCGTCGCGGACCCTAACAGGGGCCCAATATATTTT,CSVADPNRGPIYF
-,TRBV7-2,TRBD1,TRBJ1-2,TGTGCCAGCAGCCTCAACCGGACAGGGTTAAGGGGCTATGGCTACACCTTC,CASSLNRTGLRGYGYTF
-,TRBV19,-,TRBJ2-1,TGTGCCAGTAGTATACGAGGGTCTGAGCAGTTCTTC,CASSIRGSEQFF
few,TRBV6-6,TRBD1,TRBJ2-2,TGTGCCAGCAGATCACAGGGGTCCTCCGGGGAGCTGTTTTTT,CASRSQGSSGELFF
-,TRBV12-5,-,TRBJ1-2,TGTGCTAGTGGTTTGGGACATTCAAACTATGGCTACACCTTC,CASGLGHSNYGYTF
-,TRBV6-5,-,TRBJ1-2,TGTGCCAGCAGTTACACAGGGAGGGTTTTCACCTTC,CASSYTGRVFTF
few,TRBV2,TRBD2,TRBJ2-3,TGTGCCAGCAGTGCAGGGACTAGCGAAGGAGCAGATACGCAGTATTTT,CASSAGTSEGADTQYF
few,TRBV11-1,-,TRBJ1-1,TGTGCCAGCAGCTTAGCTCGTATCAGCACTGAAGCTTTCTTT,CASSLARISTEAFF
-,TRBV4-3,-,TRBJ2-2,TGCGCCAGCAGCCAAGATTATCTCAGTACCGGGGAGCTGTTTTTT,CASSQDYLSTGELFF
-,TRBV18,-,TRBJ2-7,TGTGCCAGCTCGTTTAAGACAGGCAGCTCCTACGAGCAGTACTTC,CASSFKTGSSYEQYF
-,TRBV9,-,TRBJ2-5,TGTGCCAGCAGCGCCCAGGGGAATCAAGAGACCCAGTACTTC,CASSAQGNQETQYF
few,TRBV7-9,-,TRBJ1-5,TGTGCCAGCAGCTTACCGGAGGGAGCGGGGGGCAATCAGCCCCAGCATTTT,CASSLPEGAGGNQPQHF